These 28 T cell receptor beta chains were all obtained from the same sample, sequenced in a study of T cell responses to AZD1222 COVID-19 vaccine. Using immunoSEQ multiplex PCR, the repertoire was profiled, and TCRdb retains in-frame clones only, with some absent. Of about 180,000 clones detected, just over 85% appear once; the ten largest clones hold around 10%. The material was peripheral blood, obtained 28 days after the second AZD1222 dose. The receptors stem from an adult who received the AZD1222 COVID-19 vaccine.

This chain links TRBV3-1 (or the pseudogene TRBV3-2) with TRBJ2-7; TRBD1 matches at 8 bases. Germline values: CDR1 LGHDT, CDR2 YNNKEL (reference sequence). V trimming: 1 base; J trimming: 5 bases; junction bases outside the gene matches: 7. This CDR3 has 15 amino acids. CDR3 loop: CASSQARTGGNEQYF. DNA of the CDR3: TGTGCCAGCAGCCAAGCCCGTACAGGGGGAAACGAGCAGTACTTC.

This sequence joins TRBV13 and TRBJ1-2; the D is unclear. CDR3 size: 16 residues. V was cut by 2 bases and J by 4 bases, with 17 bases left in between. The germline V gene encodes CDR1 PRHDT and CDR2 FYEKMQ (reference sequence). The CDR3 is CASSLLFHSQIYGYTF. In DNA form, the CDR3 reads TGTGCCAGCAGCTTACTATTTCACAGCCAAATCTATGGCTACACCTTC. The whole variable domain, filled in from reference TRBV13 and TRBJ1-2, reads AAGVIQSPRHLIKEKRETATLKCYPIPRHDTVYWYQQGPGQDPQFLISFYEKMQSDKGSIPDRFSAQQFSDYHSELNMSSLELGDSALYFCASSLLFHSQIYGYTFGSGTRLTVV.

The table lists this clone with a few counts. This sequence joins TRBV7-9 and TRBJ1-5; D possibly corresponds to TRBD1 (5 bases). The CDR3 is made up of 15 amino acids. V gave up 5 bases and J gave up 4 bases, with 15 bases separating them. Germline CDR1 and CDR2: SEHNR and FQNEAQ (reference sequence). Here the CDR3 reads CASSHGWGSNQPQHF. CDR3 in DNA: TGTGCCAGCAGCCACGGTTGGGGCTCTAATCAGCCCCAGCATTTT.

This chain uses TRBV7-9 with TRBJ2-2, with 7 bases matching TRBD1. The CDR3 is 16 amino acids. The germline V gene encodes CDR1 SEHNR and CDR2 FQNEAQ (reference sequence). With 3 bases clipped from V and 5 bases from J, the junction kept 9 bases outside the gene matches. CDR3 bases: TGTGCCAGCAGCTTTGGACACAGGGGTCAAACCGGGGAGCTGTTTTTT. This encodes CASSFGHRGQTGELFF.

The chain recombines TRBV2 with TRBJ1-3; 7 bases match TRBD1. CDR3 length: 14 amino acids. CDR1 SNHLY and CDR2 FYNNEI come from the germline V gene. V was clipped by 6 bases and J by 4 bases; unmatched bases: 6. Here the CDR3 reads CASSDRDSGNTIYF. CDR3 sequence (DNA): TGTGCCAGCAGCGACCGGGACAGCGGAAACACCATATATTTT.

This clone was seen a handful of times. CDR3: CASSQQANYEQYF. DNA for the CDR3: TGTGCCAGTAGCCAACAGGCGAATTACGAGCAGTACTTC. The chain combines TRBV19 with TRBJ2-7; tentative D call: TRBD1 (5 bases). The CDR3 runs 13 residues. Germline values: CDR1 LNHDA, CDR2 SQIVND (reference sequence). V was trimmed by 6 bases and J by 4 bases, leaving 13 bases between them.

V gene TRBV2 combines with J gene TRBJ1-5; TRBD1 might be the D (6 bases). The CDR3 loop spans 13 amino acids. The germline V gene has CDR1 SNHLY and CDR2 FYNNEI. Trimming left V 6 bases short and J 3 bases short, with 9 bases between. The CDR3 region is CASRGQYNQPQHF. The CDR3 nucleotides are TGTGCCAGCAGAGGACAGTACAATCAGCCCCAGCATTTT.

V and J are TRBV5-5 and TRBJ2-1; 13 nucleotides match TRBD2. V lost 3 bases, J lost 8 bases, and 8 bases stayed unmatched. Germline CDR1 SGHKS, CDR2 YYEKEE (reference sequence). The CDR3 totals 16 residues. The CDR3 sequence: CASSSLLAGGRDEQFF. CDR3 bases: TGTGCCAGCAGCTCCCTACTAGCGGGGGGGCGGGATGAGCAGTTCTTC.

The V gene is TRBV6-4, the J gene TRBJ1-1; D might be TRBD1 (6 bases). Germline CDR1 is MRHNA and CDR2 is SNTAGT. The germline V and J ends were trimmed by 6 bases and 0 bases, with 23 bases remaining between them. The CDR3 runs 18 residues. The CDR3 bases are TGTGCCAGCAGGTCGGGACATCCCCTATCAGCCATGAACACTGAAGCTTTCTTT. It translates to CASRSGHPLSAMNTEAFF.

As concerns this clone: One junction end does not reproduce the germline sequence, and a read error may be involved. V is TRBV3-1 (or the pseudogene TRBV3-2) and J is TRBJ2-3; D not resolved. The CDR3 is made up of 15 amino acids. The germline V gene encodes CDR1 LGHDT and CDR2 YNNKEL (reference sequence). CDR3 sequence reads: CASTQRPEITDTQYF. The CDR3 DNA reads TGTGCCAGCACCCAAAGACCGGAAATCACAGATACGCAGTATTTT.

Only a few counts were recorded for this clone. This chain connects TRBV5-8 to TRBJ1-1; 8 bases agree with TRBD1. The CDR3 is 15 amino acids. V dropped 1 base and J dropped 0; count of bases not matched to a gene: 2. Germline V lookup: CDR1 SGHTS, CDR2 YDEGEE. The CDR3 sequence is CASSLQGALNTEAFF. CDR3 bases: TGTGCCAGCAGCTTGCAGGGGGCATTGAACACTGAAGCTTTCTTT.

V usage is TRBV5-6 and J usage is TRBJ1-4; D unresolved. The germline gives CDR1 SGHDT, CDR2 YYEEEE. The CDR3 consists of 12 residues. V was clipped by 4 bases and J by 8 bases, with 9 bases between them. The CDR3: CASSEGLEKLFF. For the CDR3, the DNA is TGTGCCAGCAGCGAAGGGCTCGAAAAACTGTTTTTT.

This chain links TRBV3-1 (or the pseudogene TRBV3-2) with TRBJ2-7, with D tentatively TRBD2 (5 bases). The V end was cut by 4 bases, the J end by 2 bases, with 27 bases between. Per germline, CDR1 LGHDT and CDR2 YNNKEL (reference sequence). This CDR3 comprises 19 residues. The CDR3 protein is CASSPSRPTAGERAYEQYF. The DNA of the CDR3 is TGTGCCAGCAGCCCTTCCCGGCCGACGGCTGGGGAGAGGGCCTACGAGCAGTACTTC.

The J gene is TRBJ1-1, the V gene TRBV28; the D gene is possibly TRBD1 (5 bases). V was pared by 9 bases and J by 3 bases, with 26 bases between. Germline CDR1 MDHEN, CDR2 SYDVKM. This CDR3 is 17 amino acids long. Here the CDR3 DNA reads TGTGCCAGGGAACTCGGGACGGCCGGTCTTCGTGACACTGAAGCTTTCTTT. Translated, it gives CARELGTAGLRDTEAFF. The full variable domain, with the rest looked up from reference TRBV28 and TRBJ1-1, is DVKVTQSSRYLVKRTGEKVFLECVQDMDHENMFWYRQDPGLGLRLIYFSYDVKMKEKGDIPEGYSVSREKKERFSLILESASTNQTSMYLCARELGTAGLRDTEAFFGQGTRLTVV.

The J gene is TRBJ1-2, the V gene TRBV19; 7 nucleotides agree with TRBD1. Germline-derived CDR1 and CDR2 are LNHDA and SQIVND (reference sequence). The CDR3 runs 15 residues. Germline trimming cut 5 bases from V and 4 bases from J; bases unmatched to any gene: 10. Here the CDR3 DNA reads TGTGCCAGTAGTTCCGCACGGGACAGATTCTATGGCTACACCTTC. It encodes CASSSARDRFYGYTF.

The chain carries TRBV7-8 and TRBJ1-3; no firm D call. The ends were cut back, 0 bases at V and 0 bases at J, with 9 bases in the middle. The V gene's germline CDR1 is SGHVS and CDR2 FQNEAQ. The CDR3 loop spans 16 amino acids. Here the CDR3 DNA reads TGTGCCAGCAGCTTAGCTGTGAGAGGCTCTGGAAACACCATATATTTT. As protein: CASSLAVRGSGNTIYF. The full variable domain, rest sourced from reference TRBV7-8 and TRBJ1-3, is GAGVSQSPRYKVAKRGQDVALRCDPISGHVSLFWYQQALGQGPEFLTYFQNEAQLDKSGLPSDRFFAERPEGSVSTLKIQRTQQEDSAVYLCASSLAVRGSGNTIYFGEGSWLTVV.

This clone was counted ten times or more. The CDR3 sequence: CASSGGAHNEQFF. Here the CDR3 DNA reads TGTGCCAGCAGCGGGGGGGCACACAATGAGCAGTTCTTC. This sequence joins TRBV9 and TRBJ2-1; D could derive from TRBD1 or TRBD2 (6 bases each). Germline V gene data show CDR1 as SGDLS and CDR2 as YYNGEE. The CDR3 totals 13 residues. The V gene lost 3 bases and the J gene lost 5 bases, with 9 bases spanning the gap.

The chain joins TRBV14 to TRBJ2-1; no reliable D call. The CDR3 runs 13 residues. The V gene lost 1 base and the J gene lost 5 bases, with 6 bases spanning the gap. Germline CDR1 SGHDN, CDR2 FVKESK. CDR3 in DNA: TGTGCCAGCAGCCAAGTTCTCCACAATGAGCAGTTCTTC. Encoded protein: CASSQVLHNEQFF.

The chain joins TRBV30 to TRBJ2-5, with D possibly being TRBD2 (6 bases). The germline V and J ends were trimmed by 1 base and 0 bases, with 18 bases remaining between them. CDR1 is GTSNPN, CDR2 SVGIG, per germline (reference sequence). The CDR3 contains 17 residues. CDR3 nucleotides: TGTGCCTGGAGTGGGTTGTGGTTGGCGGGGAACCAAGAGACCCAGTACTTC. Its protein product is CAWSGLWLAGNQETQYF. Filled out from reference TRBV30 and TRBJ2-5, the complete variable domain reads SQTIHQWPATLVQPVGSPLSLECTVEGTSNPNLYWYRQAAGRGLQLLFYSVGIGQISSEVPQNLSASRPQDRQFILSSKKLLLSDSGFYLCAWSGLWLAGNQETQYFGPGTRLLVL.

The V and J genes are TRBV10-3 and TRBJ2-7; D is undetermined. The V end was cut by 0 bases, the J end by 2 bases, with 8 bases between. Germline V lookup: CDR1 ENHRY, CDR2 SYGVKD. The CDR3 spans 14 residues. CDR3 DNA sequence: TGTGCCATCAGTGAGTCGTTTTCACCCTACGAGCAGTACTTC. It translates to CAISESFSPYEQYF.

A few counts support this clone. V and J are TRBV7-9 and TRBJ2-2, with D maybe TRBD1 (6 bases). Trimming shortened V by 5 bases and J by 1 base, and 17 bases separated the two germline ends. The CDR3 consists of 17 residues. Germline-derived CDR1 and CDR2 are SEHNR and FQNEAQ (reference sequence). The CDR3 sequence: CASSLDRNRVNTGELFF. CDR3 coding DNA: TGTGCCAGCAGCCTAGACCGGAACAGGGTGAACACCGGGGAGCTGTTTTTT.

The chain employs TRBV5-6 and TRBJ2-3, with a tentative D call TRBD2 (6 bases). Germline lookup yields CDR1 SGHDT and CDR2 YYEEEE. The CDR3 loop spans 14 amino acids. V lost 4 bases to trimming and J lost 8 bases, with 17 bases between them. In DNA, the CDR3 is TGTGCCAGCAGCGGCGATACCCCCGGGGGTACGCAGTATTTT. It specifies CASSGDTPGGTQYF.

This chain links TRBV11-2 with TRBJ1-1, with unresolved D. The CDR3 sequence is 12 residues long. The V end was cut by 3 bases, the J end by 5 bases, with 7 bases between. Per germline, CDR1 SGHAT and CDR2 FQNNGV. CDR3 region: CASSLVATEAFF. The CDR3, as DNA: TGTGCCAGCAGCTTGGTGGCGACTGAAGCTTTCTTT.

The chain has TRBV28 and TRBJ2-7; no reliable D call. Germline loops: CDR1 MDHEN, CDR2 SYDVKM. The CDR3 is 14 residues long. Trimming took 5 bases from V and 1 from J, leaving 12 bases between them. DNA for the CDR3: TGTGCCAGCAGTCCCAACCGAATGTCCTACGAGCAGTACTTC. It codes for CASSPNRMSYEQYF.

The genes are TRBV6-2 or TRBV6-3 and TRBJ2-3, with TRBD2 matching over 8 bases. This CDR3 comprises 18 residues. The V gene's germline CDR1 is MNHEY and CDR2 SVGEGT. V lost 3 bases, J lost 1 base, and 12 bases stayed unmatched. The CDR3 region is CASSYNPTSRGGTDTQYF. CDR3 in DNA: TGTGCCAGCAGTTATAACCCTACTTCGCGGGGGGGCACAGATACGCAGTATTTT.

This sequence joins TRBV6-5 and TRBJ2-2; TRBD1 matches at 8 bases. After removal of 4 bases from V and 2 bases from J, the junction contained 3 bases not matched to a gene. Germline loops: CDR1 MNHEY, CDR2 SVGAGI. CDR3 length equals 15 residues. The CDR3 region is CASSLDRGNTGELFF. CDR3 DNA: TGTGCCAGCAGTTTAGACAGGGGAAACACCGGGGAGCTGTTTTTT.

CDR3 amino acids: CASSLGLGSTDTQYF. For the CDR3, the DNA is TGTGCCAGCAGCTTAGGTTTAGGCTCCACAGATACGCAGTATTTT. This rearrangement joins TRBV7-7 to TRBJ2-3; no reliable D call. The length of the CDR3 is 15 residues. Germline V gene lookup returns CDR1 SSHAT and CDR2 FNYEAQ (reference sequence). V lost 1 base and J lost 2, with 10 bases in between.

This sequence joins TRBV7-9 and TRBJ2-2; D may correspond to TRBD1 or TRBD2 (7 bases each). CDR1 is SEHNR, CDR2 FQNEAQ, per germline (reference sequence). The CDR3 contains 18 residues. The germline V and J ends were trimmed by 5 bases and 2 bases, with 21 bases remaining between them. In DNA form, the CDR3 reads TGTGCCAGCAGCCCCCGAGGGGGCGGGGGCCATAACACCGGGGAGCTGTTTTTT. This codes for CASSPRGGGGHNTGELFF.